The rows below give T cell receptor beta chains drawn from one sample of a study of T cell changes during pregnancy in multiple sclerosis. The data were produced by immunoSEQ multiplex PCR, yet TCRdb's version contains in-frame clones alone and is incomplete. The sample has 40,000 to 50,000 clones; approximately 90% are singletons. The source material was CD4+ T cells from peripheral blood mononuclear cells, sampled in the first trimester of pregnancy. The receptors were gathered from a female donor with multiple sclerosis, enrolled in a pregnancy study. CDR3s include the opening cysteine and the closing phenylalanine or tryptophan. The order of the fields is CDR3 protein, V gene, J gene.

CDR3: CAISENVGSGRNEQFF; V: TRBV10-3; J: TRBJ2-1
CDR3: CAIGGSTDTQYF; V: TRBV5-4; J: TRBJ2-3
CDR3: CASSLFGTSGAYEQYF; V: TRBV7-2; J: TRBJ2-7
CDR3: CASSLSGRSSHEQYF; V: TRBV5-4; J: TRBJ2-7
CDR3: CASSLWGRGGEQYF; V: TRBV27; J: TRBJ2-7
CDR3: CASSTGRAGANVLTF; V: TRBV28; J: TRBJ2-6
CDR3: CASSFGLAYNEQFF; V: TRBV7-2; J: TRBJ2-1
CDR3: CASSQVTSGLSSYEQYF; V: TRBV4-3; J: TRBJ2-7
CDR3: CASSFSGLASYNEQFF; V: TRBV28; J: TRBJ2-1
CDR3: CSVGQGARTEAFF; V: TRBV29-1; J: TRBJ1-1
CDR3: CASSSPAGVYSYEQYF; V: TRBV11-1; J: TRBJ2-7
CDR3: CASSVAGGGYTF; V: TRBV9; J: TRBJ1-2
CDR3: CASSFRRGPFQTEAFF; V: TRBV28; J: TRBJ1-1
CDR3: CASSPLPGTGAYEQYF; V: TRBV7-9; J: TRBJ2-7
CDR3: CASSLGGRFHEQFF; V: TRBV7-2; J: TRBJ2-1
CDR3: CASSRTGNYEQYF; V: TRBV19; J: TRBJ2-7
CDR3: CASSLYTSGRTDTQYF; V: TRBV5-4; J: TRBJ2-3
CDR3: CASSLRNRGTEAFF; V: TRBV27; J: TRBJ1-1
CDR3: CASSQGRVRKDTEAFF; V: TRBV4-2; J: TRBJ1-1
CDR3: CASTLANEQFF; V: TRBV6-1; J: TRBJ2-1
CDR3: CASRGRLAGDNEQFF; V: TRBV2; J: TRBJ2-1
CDR3: CASSEETSRLPHTQYF; V: TRBV2; J: TRBJ2-3
CDR3: CSVVWANNEQFF; V: TRBV29-1; J: TRBJ2-1
CDR3: CSASGGLEAFF; V: TRBV20-1; J: TRBJ1-1
CDR3: CASRQRQGGPYEQYF; V: TRBV5-1; J: TRBJ2-7
CDR3: CASSSRDRANEQFF; V: TRBV27; J: TRBJ2-1
CDR3: CAWSVVVAGSYEQYF; V: TRBV30; J: TRBJ2-7
CDR3: CSVSGGVSSYEQYF; V: TRBV29-1; J: TRBJ2-7
CDR3: CASSSRLTSGFTYEQYF; V: TRBV28; J: TRBJ2-7